This passage covers 31 T cell receptor beta chains from one sample sequenced in a study of T cell responses to AZD1222 COVID-19 vaccine. Data came from immunoSEQ multiplex PCR; TCRdb stores just in-frame clones and leaves some out. The sample has roughly 180,000 clones, just over 90% seen once. The source was peripheral blood, collected 28 days after the second AZD1222 dose. These receptors all stem from an adult who received the AZD1222 COVID-19 vaccine.

This chain uses TRBV4-1 with TRBJ2-1, with a weak D call TRBD2 (6 bases). Germline V gene lookup returns CDR1 MGHRA and CDR2 YSYEKL. The CDR3 sequence is 16 residues long. The V end was cut by 3 bases, the J end by 6 bases, with 18 bases between. CDR3 in DNA: TGCGCCAGCAGCCAGGCCCTAGCGACCTACTCCAATGAGCAGTTCTTC. It yields the protein CASSQALATYSNEQFF.

The gene calls are TRBV4-2 and TRBJ1-6; TRBD1 agrees at 7 bases. Germline V gene sequence: CDR1 LGHNA, CDR2 YNFKEQ. Losses at the gene ends were 1 base for V and 6 bases for J; bases not matched to a gene: 3. The CDR3 runs 15 residues. The CDR3 here is CASSQGGQFNSPLHF. The DNA of the CDR3 is TGTGCCAGCAGCCAAGGGGGACAGTTTAATTCACCCCTCCACTTT.

In DNA, the CDR3 is TGTGCCAGCAGCCCAAGGGACAGGGGAGATGAAAAACTGTTTTTT. Translated: CASSPRDRGDEKLFF. The J gene is TRBJ1-4, the V gene TRBV4-2; 10 bases line up with TRBD1. Germline assignment: CDR1 LGHNA and CDR2 YNFKEQ. J gave up 6 bases and V 4 bases, and 5 bases lay outside the gene matches. This CDR3 is built from 15 residues.

The chain is built from TRBV7-2 and TRBJ2-7; 8 positions match TRBD1. CDR1 SGHTA and CDR2 FQGNSA come from the germline V gene. V was clipped by 0 bases and J by 0 bases; unmatched bases: 4. CDR3 size: 16 residues. The CDR3 sequence: CASSLAPTGASYEQYF. DNA for the CDR3: TGTGCCAGCAGCTTAGCTCCGACAGGGGCCTCCTACGAGCAGTACTTC.

The gene calls are TRBV4-1 and TRBJ1-1, with 9 bases lining up with TRBD1. Germline CDR1 is MGHRA and CDR2 is YSYEKL. The CDR3 loop spans 16 amino acids. The ends lost 4 bases at V and 2 bases at J; junction bases unmatched: 8. The CDR3 DNA reads TGCGCCAGCAGCCGCACCGGGACAGGGAAAAACACTGAAGCTTTCTTT. This sequence encodes CASSRTGTGKNTEAFF.

The chain has TRBV5-4 and TRBJ1-6, with 8 bases identical to TRBD1. The germline gives CDR1 SGHNT, CDR2 YYREEE (reference sequence). V dropped 3 bases and J dropped 7; count of bases not matched to a gene: 6. The CDR3 contains 15 residues. The CDR3: CASSSGQGGNSPLHF. The CDR3 DNA reads as TGTGCCAGCAGCTCAGGACAGGGCGGCAATTCACCCCTCCACTTT.

This sequence joins TRBV2 and TRBJ1-6; D might be TRBD1 (5 bases). Germline CDR1 SNHLY, CDR2 FYNNEI. V lost 6 bases and J 2 bases, leaving 20 bases between the germline ends. The length of the CDR3 is 18 residues. CDR3 amino acids: CASSGLGHTSPYNSPLHF. The CDR3, as DNA: TGTGCCAGCAGCGGATTAGGACATACCTCCCCCTATAATTCACCCCTCCACTTT.

The V and J genes are TRBV15 and TRBJ1-4, with D perhaps matching TRBD1 (5 bases). V lost 2 bases to trimming and J lost 4 bases, with 11 bases between them. The CDR3 consists of 15 residues. Germline V gives CDR1 LNHNV, CDR2 YYDKDF (reference sequence). CDR3 in DNA: TGTGCCACCAGCAGAAACCGGGACGGTAATGAAAAACTGTTTTTT. Protein sequence: CATSRNRDGNEKLFF.

DNA of the CDR3: TGTGCCAGCAGCCCCGGGAGTTTAGTGGCGGGGCCTGGTGGCTACACCTTC. Translated: CASSPGSLVAGPGGYTF. The chain has TRBV5-4 and TRBJ1-2; TRBD1 might be the D (5 bases). Trimming stripped 4 bases from V and 7 bases from J, with 26 bases between. Germline CDR1 reads SGHNT; CDR2 reads YYREEE (reference sequence). The CDR3 has 17 residues. The whole variable domain, filled in from reference TRBV5-4 and TRBJ1-2, reads ETGVTQSPTHLIKTRGQQVTLRCSSQSGHNTVSWYQQALGQGPQFIFQYYREEENGRGNFPPRFSGLQFPNYSSELNVNALELDDSALYLCASSPGSLVAGPGGYTFGSGTRLTVV.

V usage is TRBV2 and J usage is TRBJ1-4; D remains ambiguous. CDR1 is SNHLY and CDR2 is FYNNEI in the germline V gene. The length of the CDR3 is 13 residues. Trimming stripped 7 bases from V and 7 bases from J, with 13 bases between. Here the CDR3 reads CASKDSPGEKLFF. The CDR3 DNA reads as TGTGCCAGCAAAGACTCCCCTGGTGAAAAACTGTTTTTT.

The gene calls are TRBV7-9 and TRBJ1-2; D uncertain. CDR1 SEHNR and CDR2 FQNEAQ come from the germline V gene (reference sequence). The CDR3 is 13 amino acids. The V end lost 7 bases, the J end lost 0 bases, and 9 bases lay between the germline ends. The CDR3 DNA sequence: TGTGCCAGCACGACTCCTCCTAACTATGGCTACACCTTC. It translates to CASTTPPNYGYTF.

The V gene is TRBV28, the J gene TRBJ2-1; 10 positions agree with TRBD2. The ends lost 3 bases at V and 3 bases at J; junction bases unmatched: 5. Germline V gene lookup returns CDR1 MDHEN and CDR2 SYDVKM. The CDR3 is made up of 16 amino acids. The CDR3 DNA is TGTGCCAGCAGTTTCACCGGACTAGCGGTCTACAATGAGCAGTTCTTC. Amino acids: CASSFTGLAVYNEQFF.

The chain uses TRBV6-4 and TRBJ2-3, with TRBD2 matching over 11 bases. V shed 7 bases and J 2 bases; nucleotides not matched to a gene: 2. Germline V lookup: CDR1 MRHNA, CDR2 SNTAGT. The CDR3 totals 14 residues. CDR3 nucleotides: TGTGCCAGCAAACTAGCGGGAGACACAGATACGCAGTATTTT. It translates to CASKLAGDTDTQYF.

The chain carries TRBV7-2 and TRBJ1-3; D possibly corresponds to TRBD1 (6 bases). The CDR3 contains 18 residues. V lost 6 bases, J lost 0 bases, and 21 bases lay in between. Germline loops: CDR1 SGHTA, CDR2 FQGNSA. CDR3 protein: CASSSGQKSGDSGNTIYF. The CDR3 DNA reads as TGTGCCAGCAGTTCCGGACAGAAGTCTGGGGACTCTGGAAACACCATATATTTT. The variable domain in full, completed from reference TRBV7-2 and TRBJ1-3, reads GAGVSQSPSNKVTEKGKDVELRCDPISGHTALYWYRQSLGQGLEFLIYFQGNSAPDKSGLPSDRFSAERTGGSVSTLTIQRTQQEDSAVYLCASSSGQKSGDSGNTIYFGEGSWLTVV.

V usage is TRBV28 and J usage is TRBJ1-6; 7 positions agree with TRBD1. With V trimmed by 6 bases and J by 8 bases, 7 bases remained unmatched. Germline V CDR1 and CDR2: MDHEN, SYDVKM. The CDR3 runs 14 residues. Here the CDR3 DNA reads TGTGCCAGCAGGACTCACAGGGGTGATTCACCCCTCCACTTT. It encodes CASRTHRGDSPLHF. Drawing the rest from reference TRBV28 and TRBJ1-6, the complete variable domain is DVKVTQSSRYLVKRTGEKVFLECVQDMDHENMFWYRQDPGLGLRLIYFSYDVKMKEKGDIPEGYSVSREKKERFSLILESASTNQTSMYLCASRTHRGDSPLHFGNGTRLTVT.

This clone was observed a few times. The chain is built from TRBV7-9 and TRBJ2-7; 8 nucleotides line up with TRBD2. Germline values: CDR1 SEHNR, CDR2 FQNEAQ (reference sequence). The CDR3 has 16 amino acids. V shed 4 bases, J shed 2 bases, and the junction held 10 bases outside the gene matches. This chain's CDR3 is CASSSDSGVTPYEQYF. The CDR3 DNA is TGTGCCAGCAGCTCGGATAGCGGGGTGACACCCTACGAGCAGTACTTC.

The genes are TRBV28 and TRBJ1-2; a possible D gene is TRBD1 (6 bases). The CDR3 is 15 residues long. V was pared by 5 bases and J by 6 bases, with 19 bases between. Germline CDR1 MDHEN, CDR2 SYDVKM. The CDR3 sequence is CASSLTGGQGDGYTF. The CDR3 nucleotides are TGTGCCAGCAGTCTAACGGGGGGGCAGGGAGATGGCTACACCTTC.

The chain is built from TRBV30 and TRBJ1-5, with D hard to call. The V gene lost 0 bases and the J gene lost 7 bases, with 13 bases spanning the gap. CDR1 and CDR2 from the germline V gene are GTSNPN and SVGIG (reference sequence). CDR3 size: 14 residues. The CDR3 coding sequence is TGTGCCTGGAGTGTGACTGCCTTGGGGCAGCCCCAGCATTTT. Its protein is CAWSVTALGQPQHF.

The chain couples TRBV6-2 or TRBV6-3 to TRBJ1-1; 10 bases line up with TRBD1. Trimming cost V 6 bases and J 3 bases; bases outside gene matches: 13. Per the germline V gene, CDR1 is MNHEY and CDR2 is SVGEGT. The CDR3 extends over 17 amino acids. The DNA for the CDR3 is TGTGCCAGCAGCCCTGTCCCGGGACAGGGGTCGGACACTGAAGCTTTCTTT. Protein: CASSPVPGQGSDTEAFF.

This sequence joins TRBV13 and TRBJ2-7; 9 bases fit TRBD2. Looked up from germline, CDR1 is PRHDT and CDR2 is FYEKMQ (reference sequence). The V and J ends lost 2 bases and 5 bases, in that order; junction bases with no gene match: 4. The CDR3 has 14 amino acids. The CDR3 loop reads CASSLNLAGHEQYF. The CDR3 DNA reads as TGTGCCAGCAGCTTAAACCTAGCGGGACACGAGCAGTACTTC.

This clone occurred a few times. The chain uses TRBV27 and TRBJ2-5, with D possibly being TRBD1 (5 bases). The ends were cut back, 5 bases at V and 3 bases at J, with 10 bases in the middle. The CDR3 spans 13 residues. Germline CDR1 MNHEY, CDR2 SMNVEV (reference sequence). The CDR3 DNA reads as TGTGCCAGCAGTCCCTACAGGAAAGAGACCCAGTACTTC. It is translated as CASSPYRKETQYF.

The chain uses TRBV6-1 and TRBJ2-7; D could derive from TRBD1 or TRBD2 (5 bases each). This CDR3 has 16 amino acids. Germline lookup yields CDR1 MNHNS and CDR2 SASEGT. Trimming cost V 4 bases and J 6 bases, with 22 bases left between them. CDR3 coding DNA: TGTGCCAGCAGTGGGAGCGGAGAAGGGGCATTGGGCGAGCAGTACTTC. Protein sequence: CASSGSGEGALGEQYF.

This chain uses TRBV6-5 with TRBJ1-4; 8 bases align to TRBD1. Trimming at V came to 6 bases and at J to 4 bases, leaving 7 bases not matched to a gene. The CDR3 contains 15 residues. From germline, CDR1 is MNHEY and CDR2 SVGAGI. The DNA of the CDR3 is TGTGCCAGCAGCCGCGGGACAGGCATTAATGAAAAACTGTTTTTT. Protein: CASSRGTGINEKLFF.

The chain uses TRBV19 and TRBJ1-1; 11 bases align to TRBD1. This CDR3 is built from 18 residues. V was clipped by 2 bases and J by 3 bases; unmatched bases: 11. Germline V gene data show CDR1 as LNHDA and CDR2 as SQIVND (reference sequence). The CDR3 region is CASSIFPGTGGGDTEAFF. CDR3 DNA sequence: TGTGCCAGTAGTATATTCCCCGGGACAGGGGGAGGAGACACTGAAGCTTTCTTT.

V usage is TRBV27 and J usage is TRBJ2-4; the D is unclear. The germline V gene encodes CDR1 MNHEY and CDR2 SMNVEV (reference sequence). V was trimmed by 2 bases and J by 0 bases, leaving 8 bases between them. The CDR3 has 15 amino acids. The CDR3 DNA reads as TGTGCCAGCAGTTTAAGGTGGCTAGCCAAAAACATTCAGTACTTC. The encoded protein is CASSLRWLAKNIQYF.

The chain combines TRBV28 with TRBJ2-7, with a tentative D call TRBD2 (6 bases). The CDR3 contains 18 residues. With 3 bases removed from V and 0 bases from J, the gap between germline ends came to 21 bases. Germline loops: CDR1 MDHEN, CDR2 SYDVKM. The CDR3 reads CASSFSGARDVSSYEQYF. The CDR3 DNA sequence: TGTGCCAGCAGTTTTAGCGGAGCTAGGGACGTAAGCTCCTACGAGCAGTACTTC. Full variable domain (rest looked up from reference TRBV28 and TRBJ2-7): DVKVTQSSRYLVKRTGEKVFLECVQDMDHENMFWYRQDPGLGLRLIYFSYDVKMKEKGDIPEGYSVSREKKERFSLILESASTNQTSMYLCASSFSGARDVSSYEQYFGPGTRLTVT.

The chain links TRBV6-5 to TRBJ1-2; 8 bases are a match to TRBD1. J gave up 4 bases and V 6 bases, and 7 bases lay outside the gene matches. This CDR3 is built from 14 residues. CDR1 and CDR2 from the germline V gene are MNHEY and SVGAGI. CDR3 bases: TGTGCCAGCAGCCCCGATGGACAGGGCTATGGCTACACCTTC. Protein product: CASSPDGQGYGYTF.

This chain uses TRBV28 with TRBJ1-2; D ambiguous. The length of the CDR3 is 13 residues. The V end lost 5 bases, the J end lost 4 bases, and 11 bases lay between the germline ends. The germline V gene has CDR1 MDHEN and CDR2 SYDVKM. The CDR3 DNA follows: TGTGCCAGCAGTCTCCTCGAGGCCTATGGCTACACCTTC. It specifies CASSLLEAYGYTF.

The rearrangement uses TRBV9 and TRBJ1-1; D remains ambiguous. This CDR3 region has 13 residues. V lost 3 bases and J 1 base, leaving 7 bases between the germline ends. Germline CDR1 is SGDLS and CDR2 is YYNGEE. The CDR3 region has the DNA TGTGCCAGCAGCGCTAGGGAGAACACTGAAGCTTTCTTT. This translates into CASSARENTEAFF.

This clone showed up just once. This chain links TRBV5-8 with TRBJ1-5; D call uncertain. The CDR3 length is 18 residues. Germline V lookup: CDR1 SGHTS, CDR2 YDEGEE. Trimming shortened V by 0 bases and J by 0 bases, and 16 bases separated the two germline ends. Here the CDR3 reads CASSLEAPLQISNQPQHF. The CDR3, as DNA: TGTGCCAGCAGCTTGGAAGCCCCTCTACAGATTAGCAATCAGCCCCAGCATTTT.

J is TRBJ2-7 and V is TRBV7-9; tentatively, D is TRBD1 (5 bases). V dropped 4 bases and J dropped 2 bases, with 12 bases sitting between them. The CDR3 covers 14 residues. Germline lookup yields CDR1 SEHNR and CDR2 FQNEAQ (reference sequence). CDR3 amino acids: CASSYVRAPYEQYF. The CDR3 nucleotides read TGTGCCAGCAGCTACGTCAGGGCCCCCTACGAGCAGTACTTC. Full variable domain (remainder filled in from reference TRBV7-9 and TRBJ2-7): DTGVSQNPRHKITKRGQNVTFRCDPISEHNRLYWYRQTLGQGPEFLTYFQNEAQLEKSRLLSDRFSAERPKGSFSTLEIQRTEQGDSAMYLCASSYVRAPYEQYFGPGTRLTVT.